The clone carrying this T cell receptor beta chain was detected once. This sample is part of a study of blood T cell repertoires in COVID-19. The CDR3 contains 14 residues. Germline-derived CDR1 and CDR2 are SQVTM and ANQGSEA. V was clipped by 5 bases and J by 3 bases; unmatched bases: 3. Sequenced by immunoSEQ multiplex PCR; TCRdb stores in-frame clones only, minus some. The sample lists around 230,000 clones, 80% to 85% occurring once. The V and J genes are TRBV29-1 and TRBJ2-6, with 8 bases identical to TRBD1. The sequence derives from a woman aged 60-75 years with active or convalescent COVID-19. Material for sequencing was peripheral blood. The CDR3, as DNA: TGCAGCGTTCAGGGGGCAGTTGGGGCCAACGTCCTGACTTTC. Amino acid sequence: CSVQGAVGANVLTF.